This T cell receptor (beta chain) was observed in a study of T cell repertoires in cytomegalovirus infection (dated by TCRdb to 2018 to 2020). For the wider study: Because public TCR beta signatures pointed to carriage of CMV infection together with the matching HLA type, the HLA type of each donor mattered for the analysis.

Findings and caveats that apply to the study as a whole: Cumulative frequency of public TCR beta family members discriminated carriers of CMV infection plus the relevant HLA type in this cohort and an independent roughly 350-donor cohort. In the ex vivo response, HLA-C-restricted CMV-specific TCR beta clonotypes were dominant, and in two of eight donors the single most frequent clonotype came from this HLA-C-restricted group.

Sequencing relied on an Illumina HiSeq 1500. The public reads were reprocessed in TCRdb via fastp at Q25 and MiXCR, keeping in-frame beta chains. Rows with a matching CDR3 protein are joined into one entry that keeps the most common DNA and genes. Present in this sample are about 260,000 distinct CDR3 sequences, about 13% of which were seen just once. The ten top clones hold 8.5% to 9% of the sample. This clonotype was counted a few times. The antigen it recognizes is unknown. No base-level quality is on record; no much larger clone is a single base apart. This sequence originates from a human donor in good health (CMV status not recorded). Some clones in this sample may be carry-over from other donors' samples. The material sequenced was PBMCs.

The nucleotide sequence reads TGCAGCGTGGGACAGTGGAACACTGAAGCTTTCTTT. It translates as CSVGQWNTEAFF. The chain was built from TRBV29-1 and TRBJ1-1, and 7 bases in between align with TRBD1. CDR1 is given as SQVTM and CDR2 as ANQGSEA, both from the germline V gene. Its CDR3 holds 12 amino acids, cysteine through phenylalanine. Only the CDR3 portion is preserved as DNA: 36 bases, with reading frame beginning at the first base. V is trimmed back by 6 bases and J by 1 base, and the junction contains 2 bases that no gene match accounts for. Reference TRBV29-1 and TRBJ1-1 genes cover what lies past the CDR3, so the full variable domain is SAVISQKPSRDICQRGTSLTIQCQVDSQVTMMFWYRQQPGQSLTLIATANQGSEATYESGFVIDKFPISRPNLTFSTLTVSNMSPEDSSIYLCSVGQWNTEAFFGQGTRLTVV.